A single sample gave rise to the 22 T cell receptor beta chains below, sequenced in a study of blood T cells in healthy people across ages. Together with a sample-barcoded 5' primer, a J-beta primer mix was included in a second PCR lasting roughly 6 to 12 cycles. A single record per CDR3 protein comes from TCRdb applying MiXCR to the 5' RACE reads. The table has 650,000 to 800,000 distinct CDR3 sequences, around two fifths seen once. Sequencing used blood. The receptors shown here come from a man aged 55 to 70 in good health.

The chain recombines TRBV15 with TRBJ2-3, with 7 bases matching TRBD2. This CDR3 has 14 amino acids. Trimming at V came to 4 bases and at J to 3 bases, leaving 4 bases not matched to a gene. Germline V CDR1 and CDR2: LNHNV, YYDKDF (reference sequence). In nucleotides, the CDR3 is TGTGCCACCAGCACTGGGACTATAACAGATACGCAGTATTTT. This codes for CATSTGTITDTQYF.

The gene calls are TRBV10-1 and TRBJ2-1; D may match TRBD1 or TRBD2 (6 bases each). This CDR3 is 15 amino acids long. The V and J ends lost 4 bases and 10 bases respectively, with 20 bases between them. CDR1 WNHNN and CDR2 SYGVQD come from the germline V gene (reference sequence). The CDR3 reads CASSVGRGDGGEQFF. CDR3 nucleotides: TGCGCCAGCAGTGTAGGAAGGGGGGATGGTGGAGAGCAGTTCTTC.

DNA of the CDR3: TGTGCCAGCAGTTTGCTAGAGTACACTGAAGCTTTCTTT. Translating it yields CASSLLEYTEAFF. V gene TRBV12-3 or TRBV12-4 combines with J gene TRBJ1-1; D is undetermined. The V and J ends lost 3 bases and 3 bases respectively, with 8 bases between them. The CDR3 sequence is 13 residues long.

Only a few counts were recorded for this clonotype. V is TRBV4-1 and J is TRBJ1-2; 9 positions agree with TRBD1. Trimming took 6 bases from V and 6 from J; bases not matched to a gene: 11. The CDR3 loop spans 15 amino acids. Germline V gene lookup returns CDR1 MGHRA and CDR2 YSYEKL. In DNA form, the CDR3 reads TGCGCCAGCAGGGATATCCTGACAGGGGGTAATGGCTACACCTTC. Protein: CASRDILTGGNGYTF.

The chain couples TRBV4-1 to TRBJ1-1; 11 bases are a match to TRBD1. Per the germline V gene, CDR1 is MGHRA and CDR2 is YSYEKL. V lost 0 bases, J lost 10 bases, and 7 bases stayed unmatched. This CDR3 has 15 residues. The CDR3 sequence: CASSQDSGTGGRAFF. CDR3 nucleotides: TGCGCCAGCAGCCAAGATTCCGGGACAGGGGGAAGAGCTTTCTTT.

The table lists this clonotype with a few counts. The gene calls are TRBV2 and TRBJ1-6; 7 bases agree with TRBD1. The CDR3 has 15 amino acids. V shed 7 bases and J 14 bases; nucleotides not matched to a gene: 17. Germline V gene data show CDR1 as SNHLY and CDR2 as FYNNEI. In nucleotides, the CDR3 is TGTGCCAGCACCCCGGACGGCCTGACAGGGACTACCCTCCACTTT. Residues: CASTPDGLTGTTLHF. The full variable domain, in which reference TRBV2 and TRBJ1-6 provide the parts outside the CDR3, is EPEVTQTPSHQVTQMGQEVILRCVPISNHLYFYWYRQILGQKVEFLVSFYNNEISEKSEIFDDQFSVERPDGSNFTLKIRSTKLEDSAMYFCASTPDGLTGTTLHFGNGTRLTVT.

This rearrangement joins TRBV6-6 to TRBJ1-5; 8 bases align to TRBD1. Germline-derived CDR1 and CDR2 are MNHNY and SVGAGI (reference sequence). V shed 6 bases and J 2 bases; nucleotides not matched to a gene: 12. The CDR3 length is 17 residues. In DNA form, the CDR3 reads TGTGCCAGCAGCAGGCAGGGGGCCACACTTGGCAATCAGCCCCAGCATTTT. Protein sequence: CASSRQGATLGNQPQHF.

This clonotype occurred a few times. This sequence joins TRBV6-6 and TRBJ2-7; D gene uncertain. The germline V gene encodes CDR1 MNHNY and CDR2 SVGAGI (reference sequence). The V and J ends lost 0 bases and 4 bases respectively, with 10 bases between them. The CDR3 is 14 amino acids. The CDR3 DNA reads as TGTGCCAGCAGTTACTCTAGTCAGAGATACGAGCAGTACTTC. Protein product: CASSYSSQRYEQYF.

The chain links TRBV27 to TRBJ2-3, with a tentative D call TRBD1 (5 bases). The CDR3 runs 15 residues. Between the trimmed V and J ends, which lost 3 bases and 6 bases, there was a span of 16 bases. CDR1 is MNHEY, CDR2 SMNVEV, per germline (reference sequence). The CDR3 nucleotides read TGTGCCAGCAGTTTCAGGGTTTTTGACGACGATACGCAGTATTTT. It specifies CASSFRVFDDDTQYF.

The V call is TRBV30, the J call TRBJ1-1; no clear D gene. Germline CDR1 is GTSNPN and CDR2 is SVGIG (reference sequence). Trimming pared 0 bases from V and 4 bases from J, leaving 9 bases between. The CDR3 covers 13 residues. The CDR3 loop is CAWSVRTTTEAFF. CDR3 coding DNA: TGTGCCTGGAGTGTTCGAACCACCACTGAAGCTTTCTTT. The full variable domain, rest sourced from reference TRBV30 and TRBJ1-1, is SQTIHQWPATLVQPVGSPLSLECTVEGTSNPNLYWYRQAAGRGLQLLFYSVGIGQISSEVPQNLSASRPQDRQFILSSKKLLLSDSGFYLCAWSVRTTTEAFFGQGTRLTVV.

The chain employs TRBV6-1 and TRBJ1-5; D unclear. V was pared by 5 bases and J by 0 bases, with 20 bases between. CDR1 and CDR2 (germline): MNHNS, SASEGT. The CDR3 extends over 18 amino acids. The CDR3 sequence is CASSPTWGGENSNQPQHF. CDR3 nucleotides: TGTGCCAGCAGTCCGACCTGGGGAGGAGAGAATAGCAATCAGCCCCAGCATTTT.

This clonotype was seen only a few times. The rearrangement joins TRBV20-1 to TRBJ1-2; D not resolved. The CDR3 has 13 residues. CDR1 DFQATT and CDR2 SNEGSKA come from the germline V gene (reference sequence). V lost 0 bases to trimming and J lost 6 bases, with 11 bases between them. CDR3 in amino acids: CSARDPGWDGYTF. The CDR3 DNA sequence: TGCAGTGCTAGAGACCCGGGTTGGGATGGCTACACCTTC.

The chain employs TRBV19 and TRBJ1-6; D ambiguous. Germline CDR1 is LNHDA and CDR2 is SQIVND (reference sequence). The germline V and J ends were trimmed by 5 bases and 11 bases, with 10 bases remaining between them. The CDR3 is 12 amino acids. The CDR3 nucleotides are TGTGCCAGTAGTGTACGGGAACCACCCCTCCACTTT. It yields the protein CASSVREPPLHF.

J is TRBJ2-5 and V is TRBV14; D is possibly TRBD2 (5 bases). The V end lost 1 base, the J end lost 11 bases, and 14 bases lay between the germline ends. This CDR3 region has 13 residues. Per germline, CDR1 SGHDN and CDR2 FVKESK. CDR3 nucleotide sequence: TGTGCCAGCAGCCAAGTGGGTGCCTGGGAGCAGTACTTC. This codes for CASSQVGAWEQYF.

This chain joins TRBV20-1 and TRBJ2-3, with 7 bases matching TRBD1. V dropped 6 bases and J dropped 5; count of bases not matched to a gene: 14. There are 15 residues in the CDR3. Germline V lookup: CDR1 DFQATT, CDR2 SNEGSKA (reference sequence). The CDR3 loop is CSARPEGQRVDTQYF. CDR3 in DNA: TGCAGTGCCCGCCCCGAGGGACAGAGGGTAGATACGCAGTATTTT.

V usage is TRBV10-3 and J usage is TRBJ2-7; D remains ambiguous. Germline assignment: CDR1 ENHRY and CDR2 SYGVKD. Trimming left V 3 bases short and J 0 bases short, with 9 bases between. The CDR3 consists of 14 residues. Here the CDR3 DNA reads TGTGCCATCAGTGAATCCACCTTCTCCTACGAGCAGTACTTC. It is translated as CAISESTFSYEQYF.

The V call is TRBV28, the J call TRBJ2-5; 8 bases match TRBD2. The V gene's germline CDR1 is MDHEN and CDR2 SYDVKM. CDR3 size: 17 residues. The trim removed 5 bases at V and 2 bases at J, leaving 13 bases unmatched. The CDR3 reads CASSPQGQRGQQETQYF. The CDR3 nucleotides read TGTGCCAGCAGTCCCCAAGGGCAGCGGGGGCAACAAGAGACCCAGTACTTC.

The chain employs TRBV12-3 or TRBV12-4 and TRBJ2-3; D remains unclear. The CDR3 contains 15 residues. V lost 7 bases to trimming and J lost 1 base, with 15 bases between them. The CDR3 coding sequence is TGTGCCAGCACCCACGACCAAGACCGCACAGATACGCAGTATTTT. Residues: CASTHDQDRTDTQYF.

This clonotype was recorded once. The chain uses TRBV27 and TRBJ1-2; D is undetermined. The germline V gene has CDR1 MNHEY and CDR2 SMNVEV (reference sequence). The CDR3 sequence is 13 residues long. Trimming removed 5 bases from V and 8 bases from J, with 15 bases in between. The CDR3 protein is CASSRSQEEGYTF. The CDR3 DNA sequence: TGTGCCAGCAGTCGATCCCAAGAGGAAGGCTACACCTTC.

The chain is built from TRBV28 and TRBJ2-1; perhaps D is TRBD1 or TRBD2 (6 bases each). This CDR3 is 13 amino acids long. Trimming shortened V by 5 bases and J by 9 bases, and 14 bases separated the two germline ends. Per the germline V gene, CDR1 is MDHEN and CDR2 is SYDVKM. The CDR3, as DNA: TGTGCCAGCAGTCCCGCGGGACAAATTGAGCAGTTCTTC. This sequence encodes CASSPAGQIEQFF.

The CDR3 sequence: CASSFAFRDRGQPQHF. CDR3 sequence (DNA): TGTGCCAGCAGTTTCGCCTTCCGGGACAGGGGTCAGCCCCAGCATTTT. The chain recombines TRBV27 with TRBJ1-5; the match to TRBD1 covers 10 bases. The CDR3 sequence is 16 residues long. Germline CDR1 and CDR2: MNHEY and SMNVEV (reference sequence). The trim removed 3 bases at V and 6 bases at J, leaving 8 bases unmatched.

V is TRBV4-3 and J is TRBJ2-5; 8 bases fit TRBD2. The CDR3 consists of 17 residues. Germline trimming cut 0 bases from V and 5 bases from J; bases unmatched to any gene: 11. Germline V gives CDR1 LGHNA, CDR2 YSLEER. The CDR3 nucleotides are TGCGCCAGCAGCCAAGACGGGGGGACTAGGGATGGGGAGACCCAGTACTTC. This sequence encodes CASSQDGGTRDGETQYF.